This is a list of T cell receptor beta chains from one sample in a study of regulatory T cells in long-lasting Graves disease. MiXCR was run by TCRdb on the multiplex PCR reads, yielding one entry per CDR3 protein. The table includes a few hundred thousand distinct CDR3 sequences, about 20% detected once. A further study also used this sample, focusing on T cells in Graves' hyperthyroidism and ophthalmopathy.

Sequencing used peripheral blood mononuclear cells (PBMCs), obtained at new diagnosis, from a patient treated with antithyroid drugs. Receptors originate from a woman aged 25 to 39 with Graves disease. CDR3s include the opening cysteine and the closing phenylalanine or tryptophan. Each record gives: J gene, V gene, D gene, clone size, CDR3 protein, CDR3 DNA. D genes are given only for firm matches. The size of a clone is reported for some rows only, either as once, few or many, or as a class for expanded clones.

>TRBJ1-1|TRBV29-1|.|many
CSVSLGNTEAFF
TGCAGCGTTTCGCTTGGGAACACTGAAGCTTTCTTT
>TRBJ2-7|TRBV5-4|TRBD1|many
CASSLPGQKAYEQYF
TGTGCCAGCAGCTTGCCGGGACAGAAGGCCTACGAGCAGTACTTC
>TRBJ1-2|TRBV18|.|many
CASSAAITSNYGYTF
TGTGCCAGCTCAGCGGCCATAACTTCTAACTATGGCTACACCTTC
>TRBJ2-1|TRBV9|.|few
CASSVGPRGNEQFF
TGTGCCAGCAGCGTGGGGCCGAGGGGCAATGAGCAGTTCTTC
>TRBJ1-4|TRBV12-3/TRBV12-4|.|.
CASSLRRQGEGKLFF
TGTGCCAGCAGTTTGCGACGGCAGGGAGAGGGAAAACTGTTTTTT
>TRBJ1-5|TRBV2|TRBD1|many
CASSPPDRVDQPQHF
TGTGCCAGCAGCCCACCCGACAGGGTTGACCAGCCCCAGCATTTT
>TRBJ2-1|TRBV2|.|many
CAGGDIRDEQFF
TGTGCCGGAGGGGACATCCGGGATGAGCAGTTCTTC
>TRBJ2-5|TRBV28|.|.
CASTPGGPDETQYF
TGTGCCAGCACCCCGGGCGGACCAGACGAGACCCAGTACTTC
>TRBJ1-6|TRBV2|.|many
CASSELGPLHF
TGTGCCAGCAGTGAATTGGGACCCCTCCACTTT
>TRBJ2-7|TRBV20-1|.|many
CSARVALGDLYEQYF
TGCAGTGCTAGAGTGGCCTTGGGGGACCTATACGAGCAGTACTTC
>TRBJ2-7|TRBV3-1|.|many
CASSRQMAYEQYF
TGTGCCAGCAGCCGACAGATGGCCTACGAGCAGTACTTC
>TRBJ1-1|TRBV20-1|.|many
CSSPQTRRGGPEAFF
TGCAGCTCCCCTCAGACCCGCCGGGGGGGCCCTGAAGCTTTCTTT
>TRBJ2-1|TRBV4-1|.|.
CASSSRTTGTQTYNEQFF
TGCGCCAGCAGCTCGAGGACAACCGGGACCCAAACCTACAATGAGCAGTTCTTC
>TRBJ2-7|TRBV4-1|.|many
CASSTHTDREQYF
TGCGCCAGCAGCACACACACGGACCGCGAGCAGTACTTC
>TRBJ1-1|TRBV20-1|TRBD1|many
CSASGGQGLTEAFF
TGCAGTGCCAGTGGGGGACAGGGTCTCACTGAAGCTTTCTTT
>TRBJ1-1|TRBV3-1|TRBD1|many
CASRDRGLIGGAFF
TGTGCCAGTAGGGACAGGGGACTCATAGGGGGAGCTTTCTTT
>TRBJ1-1|TRBV27|.|many
CASSLWIGHGSGAFF
TGTGCCAGCAGTTTATGGATAGGGCACGGATCCGGAGCTTTCTTT
>TRBJ1-5|TRBV28|.|many
CASSSVNQPQHF
TGTGCCAGCAGTTCCGTCAATCAGCCCCAGCATTTT
>TRBJ2-7|TRBV2|.|.
CASTRTPQGLADDEQYF
TGTGCCAGTACCCGGACCCCCCAGGGATTAGCGGACGACGAGCAGTACTTC
>TRBJ2-3|TRBV7-2|TRBD2|many
CASSLSPLAGTSTDTQYF
TGTGCCAGCAGCTTAAGTCCATTAGCGGGGACTAGCACAGATACGCAGTATTTT
>TRBJ2-1|TRBV7-9|.|many
CASSRGLGNEQFF
TGTGCCAGCAGCCGCGGTTTGGGAAATGAGCAGTTCTTC
>TRBJ1-1|TRBV12-3/TRBV12-4|.|.
CASSLDRRDLYTEAFF
TGTGCCAGCAGTTTAGACCGGCGGGACCTTTACACTGAAGCTTTCTTT
>TRBJ1-2|TRBV12-3/TRBV12-4|.|many
CASSPWRTATNYGYTF
TGTGCCAGCAGCCCATGGCGGACAGCTACTAACTATGGCTACACCTTC
>TRBJ2-7|TRBV6-2/TRBV6-3|.|many
CASSEESHLPGDEQYF
TGTGCCAGCAGTGAAGAATCCCACCTGCCTGGCGACGAGCAGTACTTC
>TRBJ1-2|TRBV20-1|.|few
CSASPQWKNGYTF
TGCAGTGCTAGCCCCCAGTGGAAGAATGGCTACACCTTC
>TRBJ1-1|TRBV6-2/TRBV6-3|.|many
CASSYVRFRGRYFMNTEAFF
TGTGCCAGCAGTTACGTTAGGTTCCGGGGCAGATACTTCATGAACACTGAAGCTTTCTTT